This note documents a single TCR beta chain sequence. Its target is not known. TCRdb redid the calling of the reads with MiXCR, one entry per CDR3 protein. The table shows some 940,000 distinct CDR3 sequences, with less than 35% occurring only once. The data were taken from a study of T cell repertoires in cytomegalovirus infection. Across the whole study: Researchers turned to recently identified HLA-C-restricted CMV epitopes as well as well-studied HLA-B-restricted ones. Public TCR beta signatures marked donors with CMV infection and the matching HLA.

Study-wide results and limits: There were HLA-C-restricted CMV-specific TCR beta clonotypes dominating the ex vivo response.

CDR3 length equals 15 residues. Trimming left V 5 bases short and J 3 bases short, with 14 bases between. Germline CDR1 SEHNR, CDR2 FQNEAQ (reference sequence). The chain joins TRBV7-9 to TRBJ2-1; D is possibly TRBD1 (5 bases). The sample consisted of cultured CD8+ T cells from PBMCs, taken from culture after CMV antigen stimulation. This clonotype was obtained from a human donor in good health (CMV status not recorded). Some clones in this sample may be carry-over from other donors' samples. Here the CDR3 reads CASSPKIDSYNEQFF. The CDR3 region has the DNA TGTGCCAGCAGCCCTAAAATTGACAGCTACAATGAGCAGTTCTTC.